These T cell receptor beta chains were read from a single sample in a study of pediatric ulcerative colitis. This table comes from immunoSEQ multiplex PCR, and its TCRdb copy is limited to in-frame clones, with some not included. The data hold some 25,000 clones, with roughly 74% observed a single time. Specimen: gut tissue. All receptors come from a boy between 5 and 17 years old with severe ulcerative colitis. Each CDR3 is given with its conserved first and last residue. Fields, in order: clone size, V gene, D gene, J gene, CDR3 DNA, CDR3 protein. D genes are given only for firm matches. A clone size is listed for some rows: how often the clone was seen (once, few, many), or a class if it is expanded.

NA	TRBV6-4	NA	TRBJ2-3	TGTGCCAGCAGTGAGGGGGCTAGCAGCACAGATACGCAGTATTTT	CASSEGASSTDTQYF
NA	TRBV10-1	NA	TRBJ2-2	TGCGCCAGCAGTGCCTCAGGGGTGACCGGGGAGCTGTTTTTT	CASSASGVTGELFF
NA	TRBV5-4	TRBD2	TRBJ2-1	TGTGCCAGCAGCCCTGGGACTAGCGGAACCTACAATGAGCAGTTCTTC	CASSPGTSGTYNEQFF
NA	TRBV21-1	NA	TRBJ2-5	TGTGCCAGCAGCAAAGGGGGCAAGACTAGCGAGAAAGAGACCCAGTACTTC	CASSKGGKTSEKETQYF
NA	TRBV30	NA	TRBJ1-1	TGTGCCTGGAGTGAGGGGCGCCAGGTAGCTTTCTTT	CAWSEGRQVAFF
NA	TRBV10-2	NA	TRBJ2-3	TGCGCCAGCAGTGATACGGGCATCACAGATACGCAGTATTTT	CASSDTGITDTQYF
NA	TRBV7-2	NA	TRBJ2-1	TGTGCCAGCAGCTCCACCGCGGCCCATTACAATGAGCAGTTCTTC	CASSSTAAHYNEQFF
NA	TRBV9	NA	TRBJ2-1	TGTGCCAGCAGCGTAGCGGCTAGCATTGGTGAGCAGTTCTTC	CASSVAASIGEQFF
NA	TRBV29-1	TRBD1	TRBJ1-4	TGCAGCGTTGCCGGATCGGGACAGGGGAATGAAAAACTGTTTTTT	CSVAGSGQGNEKLFF
NA	TRBV19	TRBD2	TRBJ2-7	TGTGCCAGTAGTGAAGTTTTAGCGGGAGGGGGGGACGAGCAGTACTTC	CASSEVLAGGGDEQYF
NA	TRBV18	NA	TRBJ2-1	TGTGCCAGCTCACCCACGTCTCCGGGACCGTCCAGCCCCACCCCTTTCGAGTTCTTC	CASSPTSPGPSSPTPFEFF
NA	TRBV5-4	TRBD1	TRBJ2-1	TGTGCCAGCAGCAGGGGACAGGGCCTAACCGGGGGGAATGAGCAGTTCTTC	CASSRGQGLTGGNEQFF
NA	TRBV6-6	NA	TRBJ1-2	TGTGCCAGCAGTTACTCGGGCAGGCCTGGCTATGGCTACACCTTC	CASSYSGRPGYGYTF
NA	TRBV11-3	TRBD2	TRBJ2-5	TGTGCCAGCAGCTTACTCCCAGCGGGAGGGTGGGAGACCCAGTACTTC	CASSLLPAGGWETQYF
NA	TRBV5-6	TRBD2	TRBJ2-1	TGTGCCAGCAGCTTGGGACTAGCGGAAGGGTCCTACAATGAGCAGTTCTTC	CASSLGLAEGSYNEQFF
NA	TRBV15	NA	TRBJ2-7	TGTGCCACCAGCAGAGGAGGTACTTCCTACGAGCAGTACTTC	CATSRGGTSYEQYF
NA	TRBV7-9	NA	TRBJ2-7	TGTGCCAGCAGCCTCATCTACGAGCAGTACTTC	CASSLIYEQYF
NA	TRBV7-2	NA	TRBJ2-1	TGTGCCAGCAGCACGGGGATAGCGGTGTACAATGAGCAGTTCTTC	CASSTGIAVYNEQFF
once	TRBV7-9	NA	TRBJ2-5	TGTGCCAGCAGCCCACAAGCGAGGGAGACCCAGTACTTC	CASSPQARETQYF
few	TRBV7-2	TRBD2	TRBJ2-3	TGTGCCAGCAGCCGAGTAGGACTAGCGGGAGGGTCCTACACAGATACGCAGTATTTT	CASSRVGLAGGSYTDTQYF
NA	TRBV5-6	TRBD2	TRBJ2-1	TGTGCCAGCAGCTTGATACTAGCGGGACCGGGCTCCTACAATGAGCAGTTCTTC	CASSLILAGPGSYNEQFF
NA	TRBV19	TRBD2	TRBJ2-1	TGTGCCAGTAGTATAGTGGCTAGCGGCCCCGGGGAGCAGTTCTTC	CASSIVASGPGEQFF
medium-sized	TRBV10-1	NA	TRBJ2-2	TGCGCCAGCAGTAAAACCAGTAGGGCATCGGGCACCGGGGAGCTGTTTTTT	CASSKTSRASGTGELFF
few	TRBV6-5	TRBD1	TRBJ1-2	TGTGCCAGCAGTACCGCCGGGACAGGGGGCCGTGGCTACACCTTC	CASSTAGTGGRGYTF
once	TRBV5-1	NA	TRBJ2-1	TGCGCCAGCAGCTTGTTTGGGGAGACCTACAATGAGCAGTTCTTC	CASSLFGETYNEQFF
few	TRBV6-6	NA	TRBJ1-1	TGTGCCAGCAGGCCAGGCGGGGGACAGAACACTGAAGCTTTCTTT	CASRPGGGQNTEAFF
NA	TRBV6-5	TRBD1	TRBJ2-1	TGTGCCAGCAGTTCACAGACCGGGACAGGGGACAATGAGCAGTTCTTC	CASSSQTGTGDNEQFF
NA	TRBV9	NA	TRBJ1-2	TGTGCCAGCAGCGTAGGTACAGCCTATGGCTACACCTTC	CASSVGTAYGYTF
NA	TRBV7-2	TRBD1	TRBJ1-4	TGTGCCAGCAGCTTAGACAGGGGAGGCGAAAAACTGTTTTTT	CASSLDRGGEKLFF
NA	TRBV7-9	NA	TRBJ2-1	TGTGCCAGCAGCTTAGAGGCGGTAACCTACAATGAGCAGTTCTTC	CASSLEAVTYNEQFF
few	TRBV5-5	NA	TRBJ1-5	TGTGCCAGCAGCCCACAGGGAGGTCAGCCCCAGCATTTT	CASSPQGGQPQHF
NA	TRBV6-1	NA	TRBJ2-3	TGTGCCAGCACTAACCAACGTAGCACAGATACGCAGTATTTT	CASTNQRSTDTQYF
NA	TRBV4-3	NA	TRBJ2-7	TGCGCCAGCAGCCAAGTAGCCAGCCCCTACGAGCAGTACTTC	CASSQVASPYEQYF
NA	TRBV5-1	TRBD1	TRBJ2-7	TGCGCCAGCTCCTCGACAGGGGCGGGGGAGCAGTACTTC	CASSSTGAGEQYF
NA	TRBV2	TRBD1	TRBJ1-3	TGTGCCAGCAGAGGACAGGGGTTGGTAGGAAACACCATATATTTT	CASRGQGLVGNTIYF
NA	TRBV29-1	NA	TRBJ2-7	TGCAGCGTTGAAGGGGTGCCCGGGACATCACCCTACGAGCAGTACTTC	CSVEGVPGTSPYEQYF
NA	TRBV30	NA	TRBJ1-4	TGTGCCTGGAGGGGTTGGCAGGGGAGTGAAAAACTGTTTTTT	CAWRGWQGSEKLFF
NA	TRBV30	NA	TRBJ2-7	TGTGCCTGGAATGGGCAGGGAAACGAGCAGTACTTC	CAWNGQGNEQYF
NA	TRBV6-4	NA	TRBJ2-5	TGTGCCAGCAGTGAAGGAGGAACGGAGACCCAGTACTTC	CASSEGGTETQYF
few	TRBV11-1	TRBD1	TRBJ2-7	TGTGCCAGCAGCCGGGACAGCTACGAGCAGTACTTC	CASSRDSYEQYF
NA	TRBV10-1	NA	TRBJ1-1	TGCGCCAGCAGTAATACAGGGAACACTGAAGCTTTCTTT	CASSNTGNTEAFF
few	TRBV6-4	NA	TRBJ2-2	TGTGCCAGCAGTGACTCGGACACCGGGGAGCTGTTTTTT	CASSDSDTGELFF
NA	TRBV5-1	NA	TRBJ2-1	TGCGCCAGCAGCCGATCGCTAGCGACCGAATACAATGAGCAGTTCTTC	CASSRSLATEYNEQFF
NA	TRBV25-1	TRBD2	TRBJ2-1	TGTGCCAGCAGTGAATCCCCTAGCGGTACCTACAATGAGCAGTTCTTC	CASSESPSGTYNEQFF
NA	TRBV28	TRBD1	TRBJ1-2	TGTGCCAGCAAAGTAGGGAGTCAGACAGGGAGCTATGGCTACACCTTC	CASKVGSQTGSYGYTF
NA	TRBV7-9	NA	TRBJ1-2	TGTGCCAGCAGCTTTTCGGACGGAAAGGGCTATGGCTACACCTTC	CASSFSDGKGYGYTF
NA	TRBV25-1	NA	TRBJ1-2	TGTGCCAGCAGTGAAGGGGAAGGGAGGTATGGCTACACCTTC	CASSEGEGRYGYTF
NA	TRBV6-5	TRBD2	TRBJ2-2	TGTGCCAGCAATAGCGGGAGTGGTTCCGGGGAGCTGTTTTTT	CASNSGSGSGELFF
NA	TRBV18	TRBD1	TRBJ2-1	TGTGCCAGCTCACCGGGGACAGGGGACAATGAGCAGTTCTTC	CASSPGTGDNEQFF
NA	TRBV15	NA	TRBJ2-3	TGTGCCACCAGCAGAGAAGGGGGGCGCACAGATACGCAGTATTTT	CATSREGGRTDTQYF
few	TRBV25-1	NA	TRBJ1-1	TGTGCCAGAAGGGGAGGCACTGAAGCTTTCTTT	CARRGGTEAFF
medium-sized	TRBV6-4	TRBD2	TRBJ2-2	TGTGCCAGCGGGACTAGCGGAGACACCGGGGAGCTGTTTTTT	CASGTSGDTGELFF